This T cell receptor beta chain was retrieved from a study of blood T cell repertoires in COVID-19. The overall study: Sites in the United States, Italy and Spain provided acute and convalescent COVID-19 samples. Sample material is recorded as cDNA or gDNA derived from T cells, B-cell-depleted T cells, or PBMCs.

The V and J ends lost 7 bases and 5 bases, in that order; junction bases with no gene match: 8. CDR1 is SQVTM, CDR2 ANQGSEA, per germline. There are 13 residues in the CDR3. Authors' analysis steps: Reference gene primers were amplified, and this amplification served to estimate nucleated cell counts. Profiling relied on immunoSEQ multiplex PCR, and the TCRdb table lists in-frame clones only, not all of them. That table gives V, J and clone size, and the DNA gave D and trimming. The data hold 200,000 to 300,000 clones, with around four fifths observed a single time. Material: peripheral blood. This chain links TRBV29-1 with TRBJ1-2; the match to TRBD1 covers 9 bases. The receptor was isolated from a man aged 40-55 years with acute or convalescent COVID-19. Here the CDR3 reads CSAGTGKGYGYTF. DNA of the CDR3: TGCAGCGCCGGGACAGGGAAAGGGTATGGCTACACCTTC.